A single sample is the source of the 8 T cell receptor beta chains below, sequenced in a study of blood T cells in healthy people across ages. Combining a sample-barcoded 5' primer with a J-beta primer mix, a second PCR ran for roughly 7 to 11 cycles. Each CDR3 protein is one row after TCRdb ran MiXCR on the 5' RACE reads. The sample consists of more than 650,000 distinct CDR3 sequences, under 30% of them appearing once. These same records also appear under a second study, on T cells of mothers and their children.

Sequencing was carried out using blood. The source is a boy aged 10-17 years in good health.

This chain joins TRBV12-3 or TRBV12-4 and TRBJ2-5; D possibly uses TRBD1 or TRBD2 (5 bases each). The CDR3 is 14 residues long. V was cut by 1 base and J by 5 bases, with 11 bases left in between. The CDR3 loop reads CASSLGGNRETQYF. DNA of the CDR3: TGTGCCAGCAGTTTAGGGGGGAATCGGGAGACCCAGTACTTC.

Only a few counts were recorded for this clonotype. The chain employs TRBV2 and TRBJ2-4, with D uncertain. The germline V and J ends were trimmed by 3 bases and 3 bases, with 9 bases remaining between them. CDR1 is SNHLY, CDR2 FYNNEI, per germline. This CDR3 is built from 14 residues. The CDR3 reads CASSERTFKNIQYF. Written as DNA, the CDR3 is TGTGCCAGCAGTGAGAGGACGTTCAAAAACATTCAGTACTTC.

The rearrangement uses TRBV28 and TRBJ2-3; D remains unclear. The V gene lost 4 bases and the J gene lost 2 bases, with 4 bases spanning the gap. This CDR3 comprises 12 residues. The germline gives CDR1 MDHEN, CDR2 SYDVKM. This CDR3 reads CASSWATDTQYF. The CDR3 DNA follows: TGTGCCAGCAGTTGGGCCACAGATACGCAGTATTTT.

This clonotype was observed a handful of times. The chain links TRBV2 to TRBJ2-5; 13 positions agree with TRBD2. Germline lookup yields CDR1 SNHLY and CDR2 FYNNEI. Trimming at V came to 5 bases and at J to 0 bases, leaving 6 bases not matched to a gene. The CDR3 has 17 residues. The CDR3 is CASSRGLAGRYQETQYF. The CDR3 DNA follows: TGTGCCAGCAGTCGGGGACTAGCGGGGAGGTACCAAGAGACCCAGTACTTC.

The genes are TRBV7-9 and TRBJ1-4; 7 bases agree with TRBD1. The CDR3 has 15 residues. The V gene end was trimmed by 2 bases and the J gene end by 5 bases; junction bases not matched to a gene: 5. Germline V gene data show CDR1 as SEHNR and CDR2 as FQNEAQ (reference sequence). The CDR3 DNA sequence: TGTGCCAGCAGCTTATCCGGGACAGCGAATGAAAAACTGTTTTTT. It is translated as CASSLSGTANEKLFF.

This clonotype has only a few counts. The V call is TRBV12-3 or TRBV12-4, the J call TRBJ2-1; D may be TRBD1 (7 bases). The DNA end is a closer match to TRBJ2-7, so the J assignment may be wrong. The CDR3 consists of 15 residues. The CDR3 sequence: CASSPAGGLTYEQYF. The CDR3 nucleotides read TGTGCCAGCAGCCCAGCAGGGGGGTTGACCTACGAGCAGTACTTC.

There are a few counts of this clonotype. J is TRBJ2-1 and V is TRBV28, with TRBD2 matching 7 bases. J gave up 3 bases and V 6 bases, and 14 bases lay outside the gene matches. CDR3 length: 17 amino acids. Germline V gives CDR1 MDHEN, CDR2 SYDVKM. In DNA, the CDR3 is TGTGCCAGCAGCCCTGGGGAGGGTAGACCGAACTACAATGAGCAGTTCTTC. This sequence encodes CASSPGEGRPNYNEQFF.

This clonotype has more than one count but fewer than ten. The chain joins TRBV12-3 or TRBV12-4 to TRBJ2-7; tentative D call: TRBD2 (6 bases). Trimming shortened V by 7 bases and J by 3 bases, and 25 bases separated the two germline ends. This CDR3 region has 17 residues. CDR3 coding DNA: TGTGCCAGCACCTATTCCTACGGGGGTTGGCCCTTCTACGAGCAGTACTTC. Its translation: CASTYSYGGWPFYEQYF.